This T cell receptor beta chain was obtained from a study of neoadjuvant anti-PD-1 for oral cavity cancer (dated by TCRdb to the early 2020s). Background on the whole study: Before undergoing curative-intent surgical resection, most patients got three to four biweekly nivolumab doses at 3 mg/kg. Responders were defined as patients with complete response, partial response or stable disease by RECIST 1.1; non-responders were defined as patients with progression. An approximately 34% response rate was observed in the parent correlative cohort, in which over nine patients were included. For patients who did not progress, a fourth nivolumab dose was given around day 43, followed by definitive surgical resection on days 50-56. Study-wide findings and limitations: Higher pretreatment blood Treg/Th17 ratios correlated with both higher pretreatment blood TCRbeta clonality and lower post-treatment tumor TCRbeta clonality. After neoadjuvant nivolumab, T cell clonality (Gini index) in PBMCs was significantly higher in non-responders than in responders. The TCR analyses had only a few patients in each response group, and the authors called for validation in larger cohorts.

Sample time point, as interpreted from the label and publication: before neoadjuvant nivolumab. Patients had been newly diagnosed with stage II-IVA oral cavity squamous cell carcinoma, and no prior systemic or radiation treatment had been given to the patients. Everyone in the cohort had locally advanced, HPV-negative oral cavity squamous cell carcinoma. Peripheral blood mononuclear cells were analyzed directly, without maintenance or expansion in culture. The samples were drawn from a longitudinal correlative study tied to a single-arm phase II trial testing neoadjuvant nivolumab in oral cavity squamous cell carcinoma. Genomic DNA-based TCRbeta sequencing was performed on subject-matched pre- and post-treatment PBMCs and tumors from three responders and three non-responders. Peripheral blood mononuclear cells were drawn once before nivolumab treatment and a second time after treatment, when surgery took place. Genomic DNA was isolated from PBMCs using the Maxwell RSC DNA from Cells kit.

Turning to this clone: There is no known antigen for this receptor. The record has no base qualities; no much larger clone is one base away.

For deep sequencing of PBMC libraries, mostly roughly 450 ng of input genomic DNA was used, and six replicates were run per sample. The immunoSEQ hsTCRbeta kit was used to prepare TCRbeta libraries, following the manufacturer's instructions. Sequencing of the completed libraries took place using an Illumina NovaSeq 6000 S4 flow cell after they had been pooled to roughly 3.2 nM. Per the original workflow: The immunoSEQ Analyzer was used for raw data preprocessing and quality control. The analysis was restricted to productive rearrangements, with each unique CDR3 amino acid sequence defining a clonotype. Repertoire clonality was estimated as the Gini-Simpson index, computed with the R package tcR. Student's t test was used to compare Gini indices, and Pearson correlation was used to assess associations with tumor size change. The table comes from immuneACCESS by way of TCRdb, which keeps in-frame sequences with V and J called. Part of the clones is missing from these tables; in studies checked, under half for an unresolved V gene and the rest for unknown reasons. The V and J calls and clone size are taken from that table; D and trimming were inferred from the DNA. Recorded for this sample are some 15,000 clones; approximately 71% of them occurred a single time. The ten most abundant clones make up less than 3.5% of the sample.

The germline ends are 15 bases apart after V is trimmed by 0 bases and J by 2 bases. The germline V gene encodes CDR1 SGDLS and CDR2 YYNGEE. Including the terminal cysteine and phenylalanine, the CDR3 comprises 16 residues. Left in the record is the CDR3 DNA by itself, 48 bases read in frame from the first base. The rearranged chain carries TRBV9 and TRBJ2-7; TRBD1 could be the D gene, as 5 bases match. Sequencing was performed on PBMCs, taken before nivolumab (anti-PD-1) treatment. The source is a person between 40 and 85 years old with oral cavity squamous cell carcinoma. CDR3 sequence: CASSVAQGSATYEQYF. The nucleotide sequence reads TGTGCCAGCAGCGTAGCTCAGGGATCGGCTACCTACGAGCAGTACTTC.